Presented here are 6 T cell receptor beta chains from one specimen sequenced in a study of liver allograft versus peripheral blood T cells. Across the whole study: Graft-liver T cell receptor repertoires were compared against recipient peripheral blood repertoires.

TCRdb independently ran MiXCR on the reads; one entry per CDR3 protein. The sample lists 15,000 to 20,000 distinct CDR3 sequences, around 23% occurring once. These receptor sequences come from a human patient who had a liver transplant. Part of the T cell pool may stem from the graft donor.

This clonotype ranks as medium-sized (0.01 to 0.1%). Its ends do not fully match the called genes, so a read error is possible. This rearrangement joins TRBV10-3 to TRBJ1-6; D remains unclear. The CDR3 covers 13 residues. Germline CDR1 reads ENHRY; CDR2 reads SYGVKD. The CDR3 region is CAIRGGEYGPKTF. CDR3 coding DNA: TGTGCCATCAGAGGTGGCGAGTACGGGCCGAAGACTTTT.

By proportion, this clonotype is medium-sized. This sequence joins TRBV7-2 and TRBJ1-1; D is uncertain. Germline V gene lookup returns CDR1 SGHTA and CDR2 FQGNSA. V lost 2 bases to trimming and J lost 3 bases, with 7 bases between them. This CDR3 comprises 13 residues. This CDR3 reads CASSLLLDTEAFF. The CDR3 nucleotides read TGTGCCAGCAGCTTATTATTGGACACTGAAGCTTTCTTT.

This clonotype appeared many times. The rearrangement joins TRBV10-3 to TRBJ2-7; 8 bases line up with TRBD2. Germline-derived CDR1 and CDR2 are ENHRY and SYGVKD. The V segment lost 5 bases and the J segment 4 bases; nucleotides outside the gene matches: 10. This CDR3 has 15 residues. As DNA, the CDR3 is TGTGCCATCAGTACGGATAGCGGGGAAGCGTACGAGCAGTACTTC. The encoded protein is CAISTDSGEAYEQYF.

This clonotype was observed many times. The chain carries TRBV19 and TRBJ2-6; D tentatively fits TRBD1 or TRBD2 (7 bases each). CDR1 is LNHDA and CDR2 is SQIVND in the germline V gene (reference sequence). Trimming took off 9 bases at V and 1 base at J, with 13 bases between the two ends. CDR3 length: 15 amino acids. The CDR3 region is CASHRGLSGANVLTF. The CDR3 coding sequence is TGTGCCAGCCACAGGGGACTATCTGGGGCCAACGTCCTGACTTTC. The entire variable domain, with the rest obtained from reference TRBV19 and TRBJ2-6, is as follows: DGGITQSPKYLFRKEGQNVTLSCEQNLNHDAMYWYRQDPGQGLRLIYYSQIVNDFQKGDIAEGYSVSREKKESFPLTVTSAQKNPTAFYLCASHRGLSGANVLTFGAGSRLTVL.

V is TRBV6-1 and J is TRBJ1-2; no clear D. V lost 2 bases, J lost 4 bases, and 8 bases lay in between. Germline CDR1 and CDR2: MNHNS and SASEGT. CDR3 length: 13 amino acids. The CDR3 is CASSERVGYGYTF. CDR3 sequence (DNA): TGTGCCAGCAGTGAAAGGGTTGGCTATGGCTACACCTTC.

The V call is TRBV5-6, the J call TRBJ2-7; 7 nucleotides line up with TRBD1. Germline CDR1 reads SGHDT; CDR2 reads YYEEEE. Trimming cost V 2 bases and J 6 bases; bases outside gene matches: 11. The CDR3 spans 15 residues. In nucleotides, the CDR3 is TGTGCCAGCAGCTTAAATATGGGCAGGGGGAGCGAGCAGTACTTC. It codes for CASSLNMGRGSEQYF.